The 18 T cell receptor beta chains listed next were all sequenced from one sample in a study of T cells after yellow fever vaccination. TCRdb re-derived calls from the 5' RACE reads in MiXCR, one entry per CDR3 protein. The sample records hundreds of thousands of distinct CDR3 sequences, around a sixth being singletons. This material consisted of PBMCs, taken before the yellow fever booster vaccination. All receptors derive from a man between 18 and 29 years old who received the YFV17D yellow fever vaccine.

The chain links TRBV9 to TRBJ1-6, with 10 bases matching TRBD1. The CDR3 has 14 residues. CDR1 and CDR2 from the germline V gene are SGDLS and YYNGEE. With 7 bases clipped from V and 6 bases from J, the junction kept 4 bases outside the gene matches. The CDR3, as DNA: TGTGCCAGCGCAAGGGACAGGGGTAATTCACCCCTCCACTTT. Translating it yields CASARDRGNSPLHF. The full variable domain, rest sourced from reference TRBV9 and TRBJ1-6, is DSGVTQTPKHLITATGQRVTLRCSPRSGDLSVYWYQQSLDQGLQFLIQYYNGEERAKGNILERFSAQQFPDLHSELNLSSLELGDSALYFCASARDRGNSPLHFGNGTRLTVT.

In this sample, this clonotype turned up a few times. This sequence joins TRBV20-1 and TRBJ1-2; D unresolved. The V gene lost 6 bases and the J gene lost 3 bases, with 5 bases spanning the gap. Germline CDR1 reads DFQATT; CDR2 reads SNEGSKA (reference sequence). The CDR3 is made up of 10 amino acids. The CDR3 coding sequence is TGCAGTGCCTCCGACTATGGCTACACCTTC. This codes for CSASDYGYTF.

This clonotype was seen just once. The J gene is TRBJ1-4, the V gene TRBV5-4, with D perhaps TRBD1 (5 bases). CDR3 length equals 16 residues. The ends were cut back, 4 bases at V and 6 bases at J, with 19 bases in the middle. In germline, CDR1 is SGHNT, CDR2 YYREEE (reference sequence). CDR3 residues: CASSVDTGAVYEKLFF. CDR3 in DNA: TGTGCCAGCAGCGTGGACACTGGGGCAGTATATGAAAAACTGTTTTTT.

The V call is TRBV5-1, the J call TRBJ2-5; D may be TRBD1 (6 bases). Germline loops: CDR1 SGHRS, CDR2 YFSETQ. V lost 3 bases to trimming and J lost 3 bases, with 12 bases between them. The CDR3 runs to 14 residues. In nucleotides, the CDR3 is TGCGCCAGCAGCTCCCTGGACAGCGAAGAGACCCAGTACTTC. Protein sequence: CASSSLDSEETQYF.

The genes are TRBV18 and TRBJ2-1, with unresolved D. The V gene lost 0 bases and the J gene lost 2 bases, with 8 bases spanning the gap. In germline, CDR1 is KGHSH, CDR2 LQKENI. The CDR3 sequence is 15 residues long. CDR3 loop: CASSPPSEPYNEQFF. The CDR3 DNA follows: TGTGCCAGCTCACCACCGAGCGAACCCTACAATGAGCAGTTCTTC.

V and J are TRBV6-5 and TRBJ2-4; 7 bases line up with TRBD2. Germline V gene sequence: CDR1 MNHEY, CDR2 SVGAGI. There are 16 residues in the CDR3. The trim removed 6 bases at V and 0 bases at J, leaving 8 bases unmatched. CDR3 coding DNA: TGTGCCAGCAGATCGGTGGGGAGGGTAGCCAAAAACATTCAGTACTTC. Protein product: CASRSVGRVAKNIQYF.

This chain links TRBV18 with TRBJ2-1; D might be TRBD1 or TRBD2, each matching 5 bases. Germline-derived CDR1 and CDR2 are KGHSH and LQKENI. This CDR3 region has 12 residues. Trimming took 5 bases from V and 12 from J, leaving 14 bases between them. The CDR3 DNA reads TGTGCCAGCTCAACCGGACCGGGACGGCAGTTCTTC. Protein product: CASSTGPGRQFF.

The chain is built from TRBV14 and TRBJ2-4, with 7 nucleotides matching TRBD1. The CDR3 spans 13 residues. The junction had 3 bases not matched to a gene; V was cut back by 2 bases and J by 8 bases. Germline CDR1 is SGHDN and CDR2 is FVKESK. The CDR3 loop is CASSQLQGDIQYF. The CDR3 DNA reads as TGTGCCAGCAGCCAACTGCAGGGGGACATTCAGTACTTC. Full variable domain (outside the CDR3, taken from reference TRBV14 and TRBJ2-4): EAGVTQFPSHSVIEKGQTVTLRCDPISGHDNLYWYRRVMGKEIKFLLHFVKESKQDESGMPNNRFLAERTGGTYSTLKVQPAELEDSGVYFCASSQLQGDIQYFGAGTRLSVL.

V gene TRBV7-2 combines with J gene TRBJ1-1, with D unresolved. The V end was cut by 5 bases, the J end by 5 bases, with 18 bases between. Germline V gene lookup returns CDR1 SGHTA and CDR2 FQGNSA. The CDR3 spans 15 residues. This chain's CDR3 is CASSPSPQWGTEAFF. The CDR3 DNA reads TGTGCCAGCAGCCCATCCCCACAATGGGGAACTGAAGCTTTCTTT.

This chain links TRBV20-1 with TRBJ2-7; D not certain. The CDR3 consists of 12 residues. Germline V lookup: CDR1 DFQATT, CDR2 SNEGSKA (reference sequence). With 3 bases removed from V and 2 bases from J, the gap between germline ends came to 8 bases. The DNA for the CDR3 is TGCAGTGCTAGTGGTGGCCCCTACGAGCAGTACGTC. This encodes CSASGGPYEQYV.

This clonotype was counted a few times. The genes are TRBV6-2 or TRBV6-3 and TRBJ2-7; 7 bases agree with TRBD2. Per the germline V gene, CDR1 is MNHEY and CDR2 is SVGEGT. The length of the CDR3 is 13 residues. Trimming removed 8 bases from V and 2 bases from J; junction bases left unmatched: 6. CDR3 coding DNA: TGTGCCAGCCAATACGCGGGGGCCTACGAGCAGTACGTC. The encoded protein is CASQYAGAYEQYV.

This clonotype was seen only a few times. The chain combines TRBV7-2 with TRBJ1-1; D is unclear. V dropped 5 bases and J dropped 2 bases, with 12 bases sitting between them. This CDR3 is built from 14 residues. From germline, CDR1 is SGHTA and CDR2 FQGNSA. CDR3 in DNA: TGTGCCAGCAGCCCTTGGAGGGTTAACACTGAAGCTTTCTTT. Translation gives CASSPWRVNTEAFF.

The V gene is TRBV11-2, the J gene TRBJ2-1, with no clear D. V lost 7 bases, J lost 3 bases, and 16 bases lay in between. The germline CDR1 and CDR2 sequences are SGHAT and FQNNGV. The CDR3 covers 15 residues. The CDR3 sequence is CASTPDPNLYNEQFF. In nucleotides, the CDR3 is TGTGCCAGCACCCCTGATCCAAACCTCTACAATGAGCAGTTCTTC.

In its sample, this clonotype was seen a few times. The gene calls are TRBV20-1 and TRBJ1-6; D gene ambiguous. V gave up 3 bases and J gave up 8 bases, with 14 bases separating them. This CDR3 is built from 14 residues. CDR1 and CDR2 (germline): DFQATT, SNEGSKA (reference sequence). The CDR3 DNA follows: TGCAGTGCTAGCTCATCAGGAGGTGATTCACCCCTCCACTTT. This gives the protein CSASSSGGDSPLHF.

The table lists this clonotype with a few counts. The CDR3, as DNA: TGTGCCAGTAGTCCCACGACAGCGCCCGACTACGAGCAGTACTTC. Protein product: CASSPTTAPDYEQYF. The gene calls are TRBV19 and TRBJ2-7; TRBD1 might be the D (5 bases). This CDR3 region has 15 residues. The germline V gene encodes CDR1 LNHDA and CDR2 SQIVND (reference sequence). V lost 5 bases to trimming and J lost 3 bases, with 17 bases between them.

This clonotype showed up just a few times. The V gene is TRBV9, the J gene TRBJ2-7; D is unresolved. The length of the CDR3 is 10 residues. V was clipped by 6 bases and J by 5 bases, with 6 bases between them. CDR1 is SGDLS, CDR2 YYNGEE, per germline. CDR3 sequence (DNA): TGTGCCAGCACCCAGAACGAGCAGTACGTC. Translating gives CASTQNEQYV.

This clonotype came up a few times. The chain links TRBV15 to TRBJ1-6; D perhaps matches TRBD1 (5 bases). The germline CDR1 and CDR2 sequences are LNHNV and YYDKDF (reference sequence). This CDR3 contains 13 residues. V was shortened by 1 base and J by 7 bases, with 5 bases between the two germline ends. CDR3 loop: CATSRGQNSPLHF. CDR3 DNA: TGTGCCACCAGCAGAGGACAGAATTCACCCCTCCACTTT.

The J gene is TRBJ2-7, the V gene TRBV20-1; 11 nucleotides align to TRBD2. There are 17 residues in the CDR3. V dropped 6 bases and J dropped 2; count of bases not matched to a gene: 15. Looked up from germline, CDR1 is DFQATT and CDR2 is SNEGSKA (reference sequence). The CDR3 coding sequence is TGCAGTGCCGGCCCCCCCCCAGGGACTAGCGGTACCTACGAGCAGTACTTC. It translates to CSAGPPPGTSGTYEQYF.